These 15 T cell receptor beta chains share one sample of origin, sequenced in a study of T-cell reconstitution after alpha-beta-depleted transplantation in children. TCRbeta library construction was performed incorporating unique molecular identifiers. TCRdb reprocessed the PCR reads via MiXCR and lists one record per CDR3 protein. The sample has 200,000 to 300,000 distinct CDR3 sequences, around 13% seen once. This sample comprised PBMCs from the stem cell graft donor, obtained from the stem cell graft. Every receptor here comes from a human donor who donated a stem cell graft to a child with acute lymphoblastic leukemia.

This clonotype occurred many times. The CDR3 nucleotides read TGTGCCAGCATTGGGACCACCAACAGTCAGCAGTTCTTC. Protein: CASIGTTNSQQFF. This chain uses TRBV6-6 with TRBJ2-1; D tentatively fits TRBD1 or TRBD2 (5 bases each). There are 13 residues in the CDR3. Germline V gene sequence: CDR1 MNHNY, CDR2 SVGAGI (reference sequence). V gave up 7 bases and J gave up 11 bases, with 18 bases separating them.

This clonotype was observed at least ten times. The chain links TRBV5-1 to TRBJ2-7; D may correspond to TRBD1 or TRBD2 (6 bases each). There are 17 residues in the CDR3. Germline CDR1 SGHRS, CDR2 YFSETQ. The V end lost 6 bases, the J end lost 1 base, and 23 bases lay between the germline ends. In DNA, the CDR3 is TGCGCCAGCAACGGCAGGGGAGGTAATTTCGGGTCCTACGAGCAGTACTTC. This gives the protein CASNGRGGNFGSYEQYF.

This clonotype was seen many times. The chain links TRBV7-2 to TRBJ2-1; 9 bases are a match to TRBD2. V lost 5 bases and J lost 9; bases outside the gene matches: 2. The germline V gene encodes CDR1 SGHTA and CDR2 FQGNSA. The CDR3 is 12 amino acids. This CDR3 is CASSRGGGEQFF. As DNA, the CDR3 is TGTGCCAGCAGCCGCGGGGGGGGTGAGCAGTTCTTC. The entire variable domain, with the rest obtained from reference TRBV7-2 and TRBJ2-1, is as follows: GAGVSQSPSNKVTEKGKDVELRCDPISGHTALYWYRQSLGQGLEFLIYFQGNSAPDKSGLPSDRFSAERTGGSVSTLTIQRTQQEDSAVYLCASSRGGGEQFFGPGTRLTVL.

This clonotype was detected only once. A much larger clone is a single base away; this may be a read error. V gene TRBV5-1 combines with J gene TRBJ1-1; TRBD1 matches 7 bases. CDR3 length equals 13 residues. The germline V gene encodes CDR1 SGHRS and CDR2 YFSETQ. The CDR3 loop reads CASRQGRNPEAFF. The DNA of the CDR3 is TGCGCCAGCAGACAGGGGAGGAACCCTGAAGCTTTCTTT.

This clonotype was seen ten or more times. This chain connects TRBV28 to TRBJ2-1, with 9 bases identical to TRBD2. Looked up from germline, CDR1 is MDHEN and CDR2 is SYDVKM. The CDR3 loop spans 15 amino acids. V shed 8 bases and J 7 bases; nucleotides not matched to a gene: 12. CDR3 in DNA: TGTGCCAGCGGTCTGTGGGCGGGAGGGGGGAATGAGCAGTTCTTC. Its protein product is CASGLWAGGGNEQFF.

This clonotype was detected many times. V gene TRBV27 combines with J gene TRBJ2-5; tentative D call: TRBD2 (6 bases). The CDR3 covers 13 residues. Deletions cut 5 bases from V and 5 bases from J, with 12 bases between. The germline V gene has CDR1 MNHEY and CDR2 SMNVEV (reference sequence). The CDR3 here is CASSEAGRETQYF. The DNA for the CDR3 is TGTGCCAGCAGTGAGGCAGGGAGGGAGACCCAGTACTTC.

In this sample, this clonotype turned up many times. One end of the junction is discordant with germline, which a read error may explain. The rearrangement links TRBV7-9 to TRBJ2-7; D remains unclear. The CDR3 covers 12 residues. Germline V gene sequence: CDR1 SEHNR, CDR2 FQNEAQ (reference sequence). The CDR3 is CASTLAEGEQYF. The CDR3 DNA sequence: TGTGCCAGCACCTTAGCAGAAGGCGAGCAGTACTTC.

This clonotype has only a few counts. CDR3 loop: CASSQDAMGNTEAFF. The CDR3 DNA sequence: TGCGCCAGCAGCCAAGACGCCATGGGGAACACTGAAGCTTTCTTT. The rearrangement joins TRBV4-3 to TRBJ1-1; no clear D. V was trimmed by 0 bases and J by 1 base, leaving 9 bases between them. The CDR3 extends over 15 amino acids. Germline V gives CDR1 LGHNA, CDR2 YSLEER.

At least ten counts were recorded for this clonotype. This chain links TRBV12-3 or TRBV12-4 with TRBJ2-2; D unclear. The CDR3 is 11 residues long. V gave up 6 bases and J gave up 8 bases, with 7 bases separating them. The CDR3 spells CASSPVGELFF. For the CDR3, the DNA is TGTGCCAGCAGCCCCGTGGGGGAGCTGTTTTTT.

In its sample, this clonotype was seen many times. CDR3 coding DNA: TGTGCCAGCAGTCGTATTGGGGTTATGAACACTGAAGCTTTCTTT. It translates to CASSRIGVMNTEAFF. This chain links TRBV27 with TRBJ1-1; no clear D. Trimming took off 5 bases at V and 0 bases at J, with 13 bases between the two ends. Germline values: CDR1 MNHEY, CDR2 SMNVEV (reference sequence). There are 15 residues in the CDR3.

The V gene is TRBV5-2, the J gene TRBJ2-3; the table's D call, TRBD1, was not checked against the DNA. TRBV5-2 is a pseudogene segment. There are 17 residues in the CDR3. The CDR3 nucleotides are TGTGCCAGCCGCCCCAATAGGGGGCTGGGGGGCACAGATACGCAGTATTTT. Translated, it gives CASRPNRGLGGTDTQYF.

This clonotype has ten or more counts. The J gene is TRBJ2-2, the V gene TRBV5-1; 10 bases fit TRBD1. The germline V gene encodes CDR1 SGHRS and CDR2 YFSETQ. V lost 3 bases and J lost 1; bases outside the gene matches: 12. CDR3 length: 19 residues. The DNA of the CDR3 is TGCGCCAGCAGCTCTTCCCCCCCCGGGACAGGGGTGAACACCGGGGAGCTGTTTTTT. Protein product: CASSSSPPGTGVNTGELFF.

This clonotype was recorded many times. The chain joins TRBV6-1 to TRBJ1-2; D remains ambiguous. Germline values: CDR1 MNHNS, CDR2 SASEGT. V dropped 1 base and J dropped 4 bases, with 7 bases sitting between them. The CDR3 extends over 13 amino acids. The CDR3 protein is CASSEDSFYGYTF. CDR3 coding DNA: TGTGCCAGCAGTGAAGACAGCTTCTATGGCTACACCTTC.

This clonotype has ten or more counts. This rearrangement joins TRBV27 to TRBJ1-6, with 9 bases aligning to TRBD1. The CDR3 has 14 residues. CDR1 is MNHEY, CDR2 SMNVEV, per germline (reference sequence). The V gene end was trimmed by 3 bases and the J gene end by 7 bases; junction bases not matched to a gene: 1. The CDR3 nucleotides are TGTGCCAGCAGTTTTGGGACAGGGAATTCACCCCTCCACTTT. This codes for CASSFGTGNSPLHF.

There are many counts of this clonotype. The V and J genes are TRBV5-1 and TRBJ1-6; 12 bases are shared with TRBD1. The CDR3 covers 17 residues. The germline V gene encodes CDR1 SGHRS and CDR2 YFSETQ. V gave up 4 bases and J gave up 10 bases; unmatched junction bases: 12. This CDR3 is CASSLRGTGGAGSPLHF. CDR3 DNA sequence: TGCGCCAGCAGCCTAAGGGGGACAGGGGGCGCGGGATCACCCCTCCACTTT.